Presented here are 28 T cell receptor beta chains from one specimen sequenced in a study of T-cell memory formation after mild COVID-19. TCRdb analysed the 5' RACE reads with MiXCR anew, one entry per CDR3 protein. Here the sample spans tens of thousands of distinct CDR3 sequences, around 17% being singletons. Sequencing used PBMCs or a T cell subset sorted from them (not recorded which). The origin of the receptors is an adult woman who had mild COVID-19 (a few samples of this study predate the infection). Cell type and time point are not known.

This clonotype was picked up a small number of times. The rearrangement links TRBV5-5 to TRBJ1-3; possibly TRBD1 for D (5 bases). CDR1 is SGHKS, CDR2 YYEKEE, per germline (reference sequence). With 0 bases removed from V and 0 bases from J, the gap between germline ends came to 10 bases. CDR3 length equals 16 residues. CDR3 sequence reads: CASSLAGHSSGNTIYF. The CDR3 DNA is TGTGCCAGCAGCTTGGCCGGACACAGCTCTGGAAACACCATATATTTT.

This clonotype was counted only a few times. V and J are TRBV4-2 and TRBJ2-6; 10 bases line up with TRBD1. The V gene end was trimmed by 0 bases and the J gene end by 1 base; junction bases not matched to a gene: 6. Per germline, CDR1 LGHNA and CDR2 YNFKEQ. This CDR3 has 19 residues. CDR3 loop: CASSQDGTGAGSGANVLTF. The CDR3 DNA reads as TGTGCCAGCAGCCAAGATGGGACAGGGGCCGGATCTGGGGCCAACGTCCTGACTTTC.

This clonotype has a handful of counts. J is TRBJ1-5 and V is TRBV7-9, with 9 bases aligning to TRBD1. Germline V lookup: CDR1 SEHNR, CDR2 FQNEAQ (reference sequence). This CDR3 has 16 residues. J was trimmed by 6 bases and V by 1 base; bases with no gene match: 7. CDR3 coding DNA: TGTGCCAGCAGCTTAGGGATAGGACAGGGGAGTCAGCCCCAGCATTTT. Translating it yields CASSLGIGQGSQPQHF.

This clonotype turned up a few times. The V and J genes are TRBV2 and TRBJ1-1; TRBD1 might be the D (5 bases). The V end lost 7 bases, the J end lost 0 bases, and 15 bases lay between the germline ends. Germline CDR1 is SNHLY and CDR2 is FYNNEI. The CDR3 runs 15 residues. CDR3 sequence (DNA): TGTGCCAGCATCTTGGGCCCGGGACTGAACACTGAAGCTTTCTTT. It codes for CASILGPGLNTEAFF.

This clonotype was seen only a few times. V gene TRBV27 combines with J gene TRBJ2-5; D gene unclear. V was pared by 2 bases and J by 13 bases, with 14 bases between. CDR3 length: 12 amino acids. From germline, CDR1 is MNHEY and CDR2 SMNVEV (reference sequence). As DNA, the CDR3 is TGTGCCAGCAGTTTAGGAGACTCCACGTTGTACTTC. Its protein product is CASSLGDSTLYF.

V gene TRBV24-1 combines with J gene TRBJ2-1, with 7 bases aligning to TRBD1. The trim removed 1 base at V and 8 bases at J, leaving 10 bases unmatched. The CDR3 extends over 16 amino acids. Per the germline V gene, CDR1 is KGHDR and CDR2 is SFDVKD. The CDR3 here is CATSDFGDRVVHEQFF. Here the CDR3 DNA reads TGTGCCACCAGTGATTTCGGTGACAGGGTGGTCCATGAGCAGTTCTTC.

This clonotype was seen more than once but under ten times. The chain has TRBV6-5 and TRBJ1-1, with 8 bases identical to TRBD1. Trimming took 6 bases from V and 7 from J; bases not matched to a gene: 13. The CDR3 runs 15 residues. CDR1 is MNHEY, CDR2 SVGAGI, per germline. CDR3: CASSPSGQGALEAFF. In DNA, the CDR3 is TGTGCCAGCAGCCCTTCTGGACAGGGCGCCCTTGAAGCTTTCTTT.

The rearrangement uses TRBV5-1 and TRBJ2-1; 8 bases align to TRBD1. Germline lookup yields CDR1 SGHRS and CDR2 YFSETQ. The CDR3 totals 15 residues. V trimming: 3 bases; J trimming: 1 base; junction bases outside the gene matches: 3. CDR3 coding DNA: TGCGCCAGCAGCTCCGGGACAGGTTCCTACAATGAGCAGTTCTTC. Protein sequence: CASSSGTGSYNEQFF.

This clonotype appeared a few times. CDR3 loop: CASSASWTDGELFF. The CDR3 DNA reads as TGCGCCAGCAGCGCCTCGTGGACCGACGGGGAGCTGTTTTTT. The chain has TRBV4-1 and TRBJ2-2; D is unclear. The ends were cut back, 5 bases at V and 7 bases at J, with 14 bases in the middle. CDR3 size: 14 residues. Germline CDR1 is MGHRA and CDR2 is YSYEKL.

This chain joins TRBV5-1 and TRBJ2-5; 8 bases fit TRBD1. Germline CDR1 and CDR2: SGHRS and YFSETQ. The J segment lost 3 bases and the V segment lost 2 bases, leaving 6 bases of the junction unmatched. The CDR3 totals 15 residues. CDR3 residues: CASSFRDRPEETQYF. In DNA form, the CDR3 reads TGCGCCAGCAGCTTCAGGGACAGGCCAGAAGAGACCCAGTACTTC.

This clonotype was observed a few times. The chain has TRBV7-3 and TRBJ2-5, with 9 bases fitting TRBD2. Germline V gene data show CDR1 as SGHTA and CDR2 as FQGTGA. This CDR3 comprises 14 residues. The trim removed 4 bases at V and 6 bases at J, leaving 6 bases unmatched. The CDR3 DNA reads TGTGCCAGCAGCTCCGCGGGAGGGGTAAAGACCCAGTACTTC. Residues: CASSSAGGVKTQYF.

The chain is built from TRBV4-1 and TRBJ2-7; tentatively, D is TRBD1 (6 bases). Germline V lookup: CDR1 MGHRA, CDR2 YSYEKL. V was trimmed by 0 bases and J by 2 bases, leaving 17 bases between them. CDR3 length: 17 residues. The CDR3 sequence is CASSQEFLGAGTYEQYF. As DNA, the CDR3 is TGCGCCAGCAGCCAAGAATTTCTGGGGGCAGGGACCTACGAGCAGTACTTC.

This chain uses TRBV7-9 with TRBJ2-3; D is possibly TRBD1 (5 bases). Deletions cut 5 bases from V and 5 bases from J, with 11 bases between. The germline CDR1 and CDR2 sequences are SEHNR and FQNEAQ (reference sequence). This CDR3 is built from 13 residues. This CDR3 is CASSVKQGDTQYF. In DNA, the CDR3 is TGTGCCAGCAGCGTAAAGCAGGGAGATACGCAGTATTTT.

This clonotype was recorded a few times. This chain's CDR3 is CASSTGGSGNTIYF. DNA of the CDR3: TGTGCCAGCAGTACAGGGGGCTCTGGAAACACCATATATTTT. The V gene is TRBV7-9, the J gene TRBJ1-3; 8 nucleotides agree with TRBD1. Per germline, CDR1 SEHNR and CDR2 FQNEAQ (reference sequence). The V and J ends lost 6 bases and 0 bases, in that order; junction bases with no gene match: 1. This CDR3 comprises 14 residues.

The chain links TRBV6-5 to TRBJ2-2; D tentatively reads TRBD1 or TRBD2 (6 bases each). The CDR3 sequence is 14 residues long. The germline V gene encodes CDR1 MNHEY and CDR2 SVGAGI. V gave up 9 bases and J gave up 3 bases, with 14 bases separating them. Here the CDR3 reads CASIGGLHTGELFF. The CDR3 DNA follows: TGTGCCAGTATAGGGGGGCTGCACACCGGGGAGCTGTTTTTT.

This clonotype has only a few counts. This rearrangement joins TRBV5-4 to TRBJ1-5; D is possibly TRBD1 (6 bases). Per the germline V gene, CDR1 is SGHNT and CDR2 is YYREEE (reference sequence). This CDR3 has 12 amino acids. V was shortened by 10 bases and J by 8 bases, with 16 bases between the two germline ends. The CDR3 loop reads CAFGGGGEPQHF. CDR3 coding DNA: TGTGCCTTTGGGGGGGGCGGTGAGCCCCAGCATTTT.

The chain's CDR3 is CAISDAGLANHYGYTF. The CDR3 DNA follows: TGTGCCATCAGTGACGCCGGACTCGCGAACCACTATGGCTACACCTTC. The gene calls are TRBV10-3 and TRBJ1-2, with D uncertain. Trimming left V 3 bases short and J 3 bases short, with 17 bases between. CDR3 size: 16 residues. CDR1 ENHRY and CDR2 SYGVKD come from the germline V gene.

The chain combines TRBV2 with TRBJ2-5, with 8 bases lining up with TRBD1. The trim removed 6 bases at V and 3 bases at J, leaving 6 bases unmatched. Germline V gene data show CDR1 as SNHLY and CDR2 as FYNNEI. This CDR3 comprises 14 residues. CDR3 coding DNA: TGTGCCAGCAGCCAAGGGACAGGCGAAGAGACCCAGTACTTC. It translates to CASSQGTGEETQYF.

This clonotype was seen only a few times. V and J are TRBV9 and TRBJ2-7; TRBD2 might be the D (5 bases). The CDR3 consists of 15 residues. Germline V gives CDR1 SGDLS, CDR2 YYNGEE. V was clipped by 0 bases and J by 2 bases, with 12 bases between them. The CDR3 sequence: CASSVGTSWTYEQYF. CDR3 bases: TGTGCCAGCAGCGTAGGGACTTCTTGGACCTACGAGCAGTACTTC.

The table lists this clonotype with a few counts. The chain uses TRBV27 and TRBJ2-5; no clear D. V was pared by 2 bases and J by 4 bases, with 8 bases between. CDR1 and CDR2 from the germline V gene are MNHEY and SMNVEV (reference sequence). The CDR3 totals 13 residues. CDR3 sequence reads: CASSLSALETQYF. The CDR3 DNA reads TGTGCCAGCAGTTTAAGTGCCTTAGAGACCCAGTACTTC.

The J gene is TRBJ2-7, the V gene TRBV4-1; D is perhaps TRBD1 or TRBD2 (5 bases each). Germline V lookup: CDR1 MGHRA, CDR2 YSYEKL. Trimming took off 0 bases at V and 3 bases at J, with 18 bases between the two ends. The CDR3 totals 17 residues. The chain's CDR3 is CASSQEETGTSFYEQYF. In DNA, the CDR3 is TGCGCCAGCAGCCAAGAAGAAACCGGGACGTCCTTCTACGAGCAGTACTTC.

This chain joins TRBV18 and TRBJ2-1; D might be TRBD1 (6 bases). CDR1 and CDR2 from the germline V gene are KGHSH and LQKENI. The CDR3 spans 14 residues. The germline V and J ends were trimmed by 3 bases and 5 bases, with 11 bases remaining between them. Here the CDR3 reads CASSPPWGHNEQFF. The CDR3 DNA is TGTGCCAGCTCACCTCCTTGGGGGCACAATGAGCAGTTCTTC.

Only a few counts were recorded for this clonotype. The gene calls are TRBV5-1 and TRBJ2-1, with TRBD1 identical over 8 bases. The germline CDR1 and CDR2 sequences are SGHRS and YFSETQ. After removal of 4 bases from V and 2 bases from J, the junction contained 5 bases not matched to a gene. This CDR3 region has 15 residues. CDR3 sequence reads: CASSHGDRPYNEQFF. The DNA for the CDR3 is TGCGCCAGCAGCCATGGGGACAGGCCCTACAATGAGCAGTTCTTC. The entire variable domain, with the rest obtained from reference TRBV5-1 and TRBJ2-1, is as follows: KAGVTQTPRYLIKTRGQQVTLSCSPISGHRSVSWYQQTPGQGLQFLFEYFSETQRNKGNFPGRFSGRQFSNSRSEMNVSTLELGDSALYLCASSHGDRPYNEQFFGPGTRLTVL.

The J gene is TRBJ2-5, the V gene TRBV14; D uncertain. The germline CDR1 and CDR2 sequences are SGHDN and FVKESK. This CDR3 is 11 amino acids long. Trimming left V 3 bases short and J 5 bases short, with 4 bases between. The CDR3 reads CASSHGETQYF. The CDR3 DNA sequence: TGTGCCAGCAGCCATGGCGAGACCCAGTACTTC.

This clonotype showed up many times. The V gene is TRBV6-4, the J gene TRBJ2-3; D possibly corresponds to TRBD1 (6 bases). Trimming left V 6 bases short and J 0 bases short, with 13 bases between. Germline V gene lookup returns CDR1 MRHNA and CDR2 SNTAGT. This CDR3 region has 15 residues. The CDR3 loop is CASSRTDSSTDTQYF. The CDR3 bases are TGTGCCAGCAGCAGGACAGACTCTAGCACAGATACGCAGTATTTT.

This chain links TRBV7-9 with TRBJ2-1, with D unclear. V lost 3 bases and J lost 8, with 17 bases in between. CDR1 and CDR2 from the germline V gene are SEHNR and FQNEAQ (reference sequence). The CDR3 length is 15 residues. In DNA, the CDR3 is TGTGCCAGCAGCTTCGTGACGGCGAGTAACCATGAGCAGTTCTTC. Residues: CASSFVTASNHEQFF.

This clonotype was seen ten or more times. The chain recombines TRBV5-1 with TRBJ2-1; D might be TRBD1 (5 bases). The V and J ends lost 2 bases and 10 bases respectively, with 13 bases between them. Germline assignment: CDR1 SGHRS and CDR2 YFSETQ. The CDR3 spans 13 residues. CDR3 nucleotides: TGCGCCAGCAGCTTCAGGGTTGGAGAAGAGCAGTTCTTC. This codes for CASSFRVGEEQFF.

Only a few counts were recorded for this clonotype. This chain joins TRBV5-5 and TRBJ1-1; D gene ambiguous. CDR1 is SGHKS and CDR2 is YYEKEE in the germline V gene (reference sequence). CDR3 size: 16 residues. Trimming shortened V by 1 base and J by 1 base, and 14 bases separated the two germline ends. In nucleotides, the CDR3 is TGTGCCAGCAGCTTGTCAGGCCCCCCCTGGAACACTGAAGCTTTCTTT. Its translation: CASSLSGPPWNTEAFF.